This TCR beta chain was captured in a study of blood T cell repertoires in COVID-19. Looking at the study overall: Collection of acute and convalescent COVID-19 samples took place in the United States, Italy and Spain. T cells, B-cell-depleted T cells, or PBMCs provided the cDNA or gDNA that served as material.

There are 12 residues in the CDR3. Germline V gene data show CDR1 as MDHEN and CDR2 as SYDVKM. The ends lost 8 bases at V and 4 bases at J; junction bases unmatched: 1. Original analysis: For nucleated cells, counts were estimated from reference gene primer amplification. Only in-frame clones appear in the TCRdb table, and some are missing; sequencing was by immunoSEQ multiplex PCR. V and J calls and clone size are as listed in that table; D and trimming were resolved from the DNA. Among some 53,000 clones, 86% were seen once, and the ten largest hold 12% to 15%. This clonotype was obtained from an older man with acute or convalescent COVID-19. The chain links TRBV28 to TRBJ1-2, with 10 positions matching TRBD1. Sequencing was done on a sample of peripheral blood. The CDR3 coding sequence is TGTGCCAGCGACAGGGGGCTCTATGGCTACACCTTC. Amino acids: CASDRGLYGYTF.